These 8 T cell receptor beta chains originate from one sample sequenced in a study of blood T cell repertoires in COVID-19 (dated by TCRdb to 2020 to 2021). To prepare the library, the immunoSEQ multiplex PCR assay was applied. Sourced from immuneACCESS, this table was stored by TCRdb with only in-frame sequences that have V and J called. A share of the clones is absent; for the studies checked, an unresolved V gene accounts for under half, and the remainder has no known explanation. The sample table lists about 200,000 clones, more than 80% of them with a count of one. Roughly 0.56% of the sample belongs to the ten largest clones. Sequenced: peripheral blood. These receptors were taken from a man aged 50 to 59 with acute or convalescent COVID-19.

This clone was observed once. The CDR3 region is CASSPGQLYGYTF. The CDR3 coding sequence is TGTGCCAGTAGCCCCGGACAGCTCTATGGCTACACCTTC. This chain connects TRBV19 to TRBJ1-2; tentatively, D is TRBD1 (6 bases). Looked up from germline, CDR1 is LNHDA and CDR2 is SQIVND (reference sequence). The CDR3 covers 13 residues. Trimming took 6 bases from V and 4 from J, leaving 12 bases between them.

V usage is TRBV5-1 and J usage is TRBJ2-1, with 9 bases fitting TRBD2. CDR1 and CDR2 (germline): SGHRS, YFSETQ. CDR3 size: 21 residues. J gave up 3 bases and V 4 bases, and 23 bases lay outside the gene matches. The chain's CDR3 is CASSGDNSGGILRTFYNEQFF. The CDR3 DNA sequence: TGCGCCAGCAGCGGGGACAATAGCGGGGGTATTCTACGAACATTCTACAATGAGCAGTTCTTC. The whole variable domain, remainder taken from reference TRBV5-1 and TRBJ2-1, is KAGVTQTPRYLIKTRGQQVTLSCSPISGHRSVSWYQQTPGQGLQFLFEYFSETQRNKGNFPGRFSGRQFSNSRSEMNVSTLELGDSALYLCASSGDNSGGILRTFYNEQFFGPGTRLTVL.

Comment on this clone: One end of the junction varies from germline; a read error may be responsible. This chain links TRBV7-9 with TRBJ2-1; TRBD2 agrees at 14 bases. The CDR3 contains 14 residues. CDR1 and CDR2 from the germline V gene are SEHNR and FQNEAQ (reference sequence). The CDR3, as DNA: TGTGCCAGCAGTCCCGGGACTAGCGGGAGTTGGTATGTCTTC. Translated: CASSPGTSGSWYVF.

The chain uses TRBV28 and TRBJ1-5; D might be TRBD1 (5 bases). CDR1 is MDHEN, CDR2 SYDVKM, per germline. This CDR3 is 15 amino acids long. V lost 7 bases and J lost 2, with 15 bases in between. The CDR3 loop is CASTGGSSGNQPQHF. CDR3 DNA: TGTGCCAGCACGGGGGGTTCGAGTGGCAATCAGCCCCAGCATTTT.

The chain couples TRBV28 to TRBJ1-5; 7 bases match TRBD1. Germline lookup yields CDR1 MDHEN and CDR2 SYDVKM. The CDR3 is 14 residues long. V lost 2 bases and J lost 7; bases outside the gene matches: 5. The CDR3 DNA reads TGTGCCAGCAGTTTAGAACAGGGGACGCAGCCCCAGCATTTT. Encoded protein: CASSLEQGTQPQHF.

The chain employs TRBV29-1 and TRBJ2-2; 14 positions match TRBD2. CDR3 length: 17 amino acids. The trim removed 7 bases at V and 2 bases at J, leaving 9 bases unmatched. Germline V gene data show CDR1 as SQVTM and CDR2 as ANQGSEA. This chain's CDR3 is CSAGGTSGSLNTGELFF. The CDR3 DNA sequence: TGCAGCGCCGGCGGGACTAGCGGGAGCCTAAACACCGGGGAGCTGTTTTTT.

CDR3 DNA: TGCGCCAGCAGTCAGGCGGGACCTGGGGAGACCCAGTACTTC. It codes for CASSQAGPGETQYF. The chain links TRBV23-1 to TRBJ2-5; a possible D gene is TRBD2 (6 bases). TRBV23-1 is reported as an ORF; its role is uncertain. The CDR3 runs to 14 residues. V was clipped by 3 bases and J by 5 bases, with 13 bases between them.

On this clone itself: Other DNA sequences within the sample encode an identical CDR3. The V call is TRBV7-2, the J call TRBJ2-2; D is possibly TRBD2 (5 bases). The V end was cut by 1 base, the J end by 4 bases, with 7 bases between. The CDR3 is 14 residues long. CDR1 SGHTA and CDR2 FQGNSA come from the germline V gene. The CDR3 sequence: CASSLGGSTGELFF. CDR3 nucleotides: TGTGCCAGCAGCTTAGGAGGGAGCACCGGGGAGCTGTTTTTT.